These 32 T cell receptor beta chains share one sample of origin, sequenced in a study of memory CD4+ T cells and cytomegalovirus serostatus. Single viable CD3+CD4+CD8-CD45RO+ cells were sorted as the memory CD4+ T cells. Sequenced by immunoSEQ multiplex PCR; TCRdb stores in-frame clones only, minus some. This sample carries 35,000 to 50,000 clones, approximately 84% of them seen once, and the ten largest clones take 0.55% to 0.6%. Material: memory CD4+ T cells from blood. The receptors were sampled from an adult in good health and CMV-seronegative.

The V and J genes are TRBV9 and TRBJ2-7; D might be TRBD1 (6 bases). Germline CDR1 SGDLS, CDR2 YYNGEE. This CDR3 is built from 16 residues. V shed 0 bases and J shed 2 bases, with 15 bases lying between them. CDR3 bases: TGTGCCAGCAGCGTAGGTCTAGGGGGAGCAACCTACGAGCAGTACTTC. It specifies CASSVGLGGATYEQYF.

V usage is TRBV6-6 and J usage is TRBJ2-5; 11 bases are shared with TRBD1. This CDR3 region has 16 residues. Germline-derived CDR1 and CDR2 are MNHNY and SVGAGI (reference sequence). The junction had 6 bases not matched to a gene; V was cut back by 2 bases and J by 4 bases. CDR3 residues: CASSYGQGAKGETQYF. CDR3 in DNA: TGTGCCAGCAGTTACGGACAGGGGGCGAAGGGAGAGACCCAGTACTTC.

The V call is TRBV5-1, the J call TRBJ2-5; 7 bases match TRBD1. After removal of 4 bases from V and 4 bases from J, the junction contained 10 bases not matched to a gene. The CDR3 is 15 residues long. CDR1 is SGHRS, CDR2 YFSETQ, per germline. The CDR3 nucleotides read TGCGCCAGCAGCGCAACAGGGGATCGTAGAGAGACCCAGTACTTC. This codes for CASSATGDRRETQYF.

This clone occurred a few times. The chain combines TRBV5-4 with TRBJ1-6; D is uncertain. CDR3 length: 14 residues. Germline loops: CDR1 SGHNT, CDR2 YYREEE (reference sequence). Trimming took 4 bases from V and 7 from J, leaving 12 bases between them. For the CDR3, the DNA is TGTGCCAGCAGCCTGAGGACGGGCAATTCACCCCTCCACTTT. Amino acids: CASSLRTGNSPLHF. The complete variable domain, with remaining parts taken from reference TRBV5-4 and TRBJ1-6, reads ETGVTQSPTHLIKTRGQQVTLRCSSQSGHNTVSWYQQALGQGPQFIFQYYREEENGRGNFPPRFSGLQFPNYSSELNVNALELDDSALYLCASSLRTGNSPLHFGNGTRLTVT.

The CDR3 loop reads CASTSGGQETQYF. CDR3 DNA sequence: TGTGCCAGCACTAGCGGGGGGCAAGAGACCCAGTACTTC. The J gene is TRBJ2-5, the V gene TRBV6-1; 11 bases are shared with TRBD2. Germline V lookup: CDR1 MNHNS, CDR2 SASEGT. V was clipped by 7 bases and J by 2 bases; unmatched bases: 0. The CDR3 is 13 residues long.

Here the CDR3 reads CSYYYNEQFF. The CDR3 region has the DNA TGCAGCTATTACTACAATGAGCAGTTCTTC. V usage is TRBV20-1 and J usage is TRBJ2-1; D not certain. Germline CDR1 and CDR2: DFQATT and SNEGSKA (reference sequence). This CDR3 spans 10 amino acids.

This chain uses TRBV2 with TRBJ2-5; TRBD2 matches 9 bases. The CDR3 is 13 amino acids. The germline V gene has CDR1 SNHLY and CDR2 FYNNEI. V trimming: 7 bases; J trimming: 1 base; junction bases outside the gene matches: 1. CDR3 sequence reads: CASKRGAQETQYF. CDR3 nucleotides: TGTGCCAGCAAGCGGGGGGCCCAAGAGACCCAGTACTTC.

The CDR3 sequence is CASSGDSPLHF. CDR3 DNA: TGCGCCAGCAGTGGAGATTCACCCCTCCACTTT. V gene TRBV10-2 combines with J gene TRBJ1-6; unclear D gene. Germline CDR1 and CDR2: WSHSY and SAAADI. CDR3 length: 11 residues. Trimming removed 4 bases at V and 8 bases at J, with 3 bases between.

This clone is a singleton in its sample. The gene calls are TRBV4-2 and TRBJ1-2; maybe TRBD1 (6 bases). Trimming shortened V by 1 base and J by 7 bases, and 13 bases separated the two germline ends. The CDR3 has 14 amino acids. Germline CDR1 and CDR2: LGHNA and YNFKEQ. Written as DNA, the CDR3 is TGTGCCAGCAGCCAAGGGCGGGGGGCTGGTGGCTACACCTTC. This sequence encodes CASSQGRGAGGYTF.

This clone was seen just once. The chain links TRBV9 to TRBJ2-3; no clear D gene. The CDR3 has 13 amino acids. Trimming pared 0 bases from V and 6 bases from J, leaving 8 bases between. Germline CDR1 reads SGDLS; CDR2 reads YYNGEE. Here the CDR3 DNA reads TGTGCCAGCAGCGTAGAAGTGGCGGATACGCAGTATTTT. Encoded protein: CASSVEVADTQYF.

In its sample, this clone was seen a few times. The chain carries TRBV10-3 and TRBJ1-2; possibly TRBD1 for D (5 bases). This CDR3 contains 17 residues. Per germline, CDR1 ENHRY and CDR2 SYGVKD. V was shortened by 6 bases and J by 0 bases, with 20 bases between the two germline ends. The CDR3 protein is CAISGRLGTETNYGYTF. As DNA, the CDR3 is TGTGCCATCAGCGGGCGTCTTGGGACGGAGACTAACTATGGCTACACCTTC.

The V and J genes are TRBV5-1 and TRBJ1-1; tentatively, D is TRBD1 (5 bases). CDR3 length: 13 residues. Deletions cut 0 bases from V and 4 bases from J, with 7 bases between. Germline V gene data show CDR1 as SGHRS and CDR2 as YFSETQ. The CDR3 DNA reads TGCGCCAGCAGCTTGGACGGGGGCACTGAAGCTTTCTTT. This translates into CASSLDGGTEAFF.

The chain employs TRBV11-2 and TRBJ1-2; D unresolved. The CDR3 runs to 14 residues. Per the germline V gene, CDR1 is SGHAT and CDR2 is FQNNGV. Trimming removed 1 base at V and 2 bases at J, with 8 bases between. CDR3 protein: CASSLGQLNYGYTF. CDR3 DNA sequence: TGTGCCAGCAGCTTAGGACAACTGAACTATGGCTACACCTTC.

This clone was counted once. This chain joins TRBV11-2 and TRBJ1-2; D uncertain. The CDR3 contains 14 residues. Between the trimmed V and J ends, which lost 2 bases and 1 base, there was a span of 8 bases. From germline, CDR1 is SGHAT and CDR2 FQNNGV. The CDR3 coding sequence is TGTGCCAGCAGCTTAATCGGATTTAACTATGGCTACACCTTC. Translated: CASSLIGFNYGYTF.

The chain carries TRBV5-5 and TRBJ2-6; D unclear. The CDR3 covers 15 residues. Trimming shortened V by 0 bases and J by 0 bases, and 4 bases separated the two germline ends. The V gene's germline CDR1 is SGHKS and CDR2 YYEKEE (reference sequence). Written as DNA, the CDR3 is TGTGCCAGCAGCTTGGGAAGCTCTGGGGCCAACGTCCTGACTTTC. This translates into CASSLGSSGANVLTF.

This clone was seen only a few times. This chain links TRBV18 with TRBJ1-1; 8 bases map to TRBD1. CDR1 KGHSH and CDR2 LQKENI come from the germline V gene. This CDR3 has 17 residues. V was pared by 3 bases and J by 0 bases, with 9 bases of the junction left unmatched. The CDR3, as DNA: TGTGCCAGCTCACCTACCGGGACAGGAATTTTGAACACTGAAGCTTTCTTT. It codes for CASSPTGTGILNTEAFF.

Comments on this clone: Other DNA sequences from this sample encode an identical CDR3 as well. As DNA, the CDR3 is TGTGCCTGGAGTCGAGACAGGGGTATTTCACCCCTCCACTTT. Protein sequence: CAWSRDRGISPLHF. V is TRBV30 and J is TRBJ1-6; 8 positions agree with TRBD1. In germline, CDR1 is GTSNPN, CDR2 SVGIG (reference sequence). The CDR3 loop spans 14 amino acids. The J segment lost 9 bases and the V segment lost 2 bases, leaving 6 bases of the junction unmatched.

The rearrangement uses TRBV19 and TRBJ2-7, with D perhaps assigned TRBD1 or TRBD2 (5 bases each). With 6 bases removed from V and 4 bases from J, the gap between germline ends came to 10 bases. This CDR3 is built from 12 residues. Per germline, CDR1 LNHDA and CDR2 SQIVND (reference sequence). The CDR3 protein is CASSPGPYEQYF. The CDR3 DNA follows: TGTGCCAGTAGCCCGGGACCTTACGAGCAGTACTTC. The full variable domain, its missing parts supplied by reference TRBV19 and TRBJ2-7, is DGGITQSPKYLFRKEGQNVTLSCEQNLNHDAMYWYRQDPGQGLRLIYYSQIVNDFQKGDIAEGYSVSREKKESFPLTVTSAQKNPTAFYLCASSPGPYEQYFGPGTRLTVT.

The V gene is TRBV6-5, the J gene TRBJ1-2; D is perhaps TRBD1 (5 bases). V lost 2 bases, J lost 3 bases, and 10 bases lay in between. This CDR3 spans 14 amino acids. Germline V lookup: CDR1 MNHEY, CDR2 SVGAGI. In DNA, the CDR3 is TGTGCCAGCAGTTACCGGGGCAGGGACTATGGCTACACCTTC. Translating it yields CASSYRGRDYGYTF.

The V and J genes are TRBV2 and TRBJ2-2, with D perhaps assigned TRBD1 or TRBD2 (6 bases each). Germline CDR1 reads SNHLY; CDR2 reads FYNNEI. Trimming took 4 bases from V and 7 from J, leaving 10 bases between them. This CDR3 contains 13 residues. The CDR3 region is CASSVRGLGELFF. DNA of the CDR3: TGTGCCAGCAGTGTACGGGGGCTCGGGGAGCTGTTTTTT.

J is TRBJ2-1 and V is TRBV7-8; 11 bases line up with TRBD2. The V segment lost 5 bases and the J segment 4 bases; nucleotides outside the gene matches: 4. CDR1 and CDR2 from the germline V gene are SGHVS and FQNEAQ. The CDR3 contains 15 residues. CDR3 amino acids: CASSPTSGGYNEQFF. In nucleotides, the CDR3 is TGTGCCAGCAGCCCTACTAGCGGGGGTTACAATGAGCAGTTCTTC.

The gene calls are TRBV6-4 and TRBJ2-3; a weak D match, TRBD1 (6 bases). V was pared by 5 bases and J by 2 bases, with 11 bases between. Germline V gene sequence: CDR1 MRHNA, CDR2 SNTAGT. There are 14 residues in the CDR3. The CDR3 DNA sequence: TGTGCCAGCAGTCCACAGGGCGTCACAGATACGCAGTATTTT. It specifies CASSPQGVTDTQYF.

The chain carries TRBV18 and TRBJ1-1; no firm D call. Trimming pared 3 bases from V and 4 bases from J, leaving 9 bases between. Germline CDR1 is KGHSH and CDR2 is LQKENI. The CDR3 covers 13 residues. The CDR3, as DNA: TGTGCCAGCTCACCGCAAGGATCCACTGAAGCTTTCTTT. Protein sequence: CASSPQGSTEAFF.

The rearrangement uses TRBV19 and TRBJ1-6, with D perhaps matching TRBD1 (5 bases). V was clipped by 3 bases and J by 10 bases, with 10 bases between them. This CDR3 is built from 13 residues. CDR1 and CDR2 from the germline V gene are LNHDA and SQIVND (reference sequence). The CDR3 DNA follows: TGTGCCAGTAGTATCGGGGGGGAGTCACCCCTCCACTTT. As protein: CASSIGGESPLHF.

V gene TRBV30 combines with J gene TRBJ1-2; no clear D gene. The CDR3 is made up of 14 amino acids. Trimming left V 2 bases short and J 6 bases short, with 16 bases between. The V gene's germline CDR1 is GTSNPN and CDR2 SVGIG (reference sequence). CDR3 nucleotides: TGTGCCTGGAGTCAGACTAGTGGGCGGGATGGCTACACCTTC. Translation: CAWSQTSGRDGYTF.

J is TRBJ2-6 and V is TRBV11-2, with a weak D call TRBD2 (5 bases). The CDR3 sequence is 16 residues long. Germline V CDR1 and CDR2: SGHAT, FQNNGV. V dropped 7 bases and J dropped 4 bases, with 17 bases sitting between them. DNA for the CDR3: TGTGCCAGCACCCCGGACTGGAAAGCCGGGGCCAACGTCCTGACTTTC. Translated: CASTPDWKAGANVLTF.

The chain combines TRBV7-2 with TRBJ1-2; TRBD1 might be the D (5 bases). Trimming stripped 5 bases from V and 3 bases from J, with 16 bases between. The CDR3 has 15 residues. Per germline, CDR1 SGHTA and CDR2 FQGNSA. CDR3 region: CASSPSGPGYYGYTF. The CDR3 coding sequence is TGTGCCAGCAGCCCCTCGGGACCTGGGTACTATGGCTACACCTTC. The complete variable domain, with remaining parts taken from reference TRBV7-2 and TRBJ1-2, reads GAGVSQSPSNKVTEKGKDVELRCDPISGHTALYWYRQSLGQGLEFLIYFQGNSAPDKSGLPSDRFSAERTGGSVSTLTIQRTQQEDSAVYLCASSPSGPGYYGYTFGSGTRLTVV.

Only a few counts were recorded for this clone. The chain employs TRBV7-9 and TRBJ1-1; D not certain. Trimming removed 6 bases at V and 4 bases at J, with 18 bases between. From germline, CDR1 is SEHNR and CDR2 FQNEAQ (reference sequence). The CDR3 is 15 residues long. CDR3 in amino acids: CASRAGLAGSTEAFF. The DNA for the CDR3 is TGTGCCAGCAGGGCGGGGTTAGCGGGAAGCACTGAAGCTTTCTTT. Looking up the rest from reference TRBV7-9 and TRBJ1-1 gives the full variable domain: DTGVSQNPRHKITKRGQNVTFRCDPISEHNRLYWYRQTLGQGPEFLTYFQNEAQLEKSRLLSDRFSAERPKGSFSTLEIQRTEQGDSAMYLCASRAGLAGSTEAFFGQGTRLTVV.

About this clone itself: One end of the junction does not line up with germline, which may come from a read error. The rearrangement uses TRBV5-1 and TRBJ1-2; 7 bases align to TRBD1. The CDR3 sequence is 15 residues long. Looked up from germline, CDR1 is SGHRS and CDR2 is YFSETQ. CDR3 DNA sequence: TGCGCCAGCAGCTTGGCCGGTGGGACAGCTTATGACTACACCTTC. Encoded protein: CASSLAGGTAYDYTF.

This clone was seen just once. The chain couples TRBV27 to TRBJ2-1, with TRBD2 matching 12 bases. The ends lost 4 bases at V and 8 bases at J; junction bases unmatched: 12. CDR1 MNHEY and CDR2 SMNVEV come from the germline V gene (reference sequence). This CDR3 contains 17 residues. This CDR3 is CASSSPGSSGGAYEQFF. CDR3 nucleotides: TGTGCCAGCAGTTCCCCCGGATCTAGCGGGGGGGCGTATGAGCAGTTCTTC.

This sequence joins TRBV6-4 and TRBJ2-3, with 11 bases that match TRBD1. Germline loops: CDR1 MRHNA, CDR2 SNTAGT. V gave up 2 bases and J gave up 0 bases; unmatched junction bases: 25. The CDR3 loop spans 24 amino acids. CDR3 loop: CASSDPATFTLRTGGDTSTDTQYF. For the CDR3, the DNA is TGTGCCAGCAGTGACCCCGCTACCTTTACCCTTAGGACAGGGGGCGATACAAGCACAGATACGCAGTATTTT.

The rearrangement uses TRBV6-6 and TRBJ2-2; TRBD1 might be the D (5 bases). Trimming removed 5 bases at V and 2 bases at J, with 6 bases between. This CDR3 is 13 amino acids long. Germline-derived CDR1 and CDR2 are MNHNY and SVGAGI (reference sequence). The CDR3 bases are TGTGCCAGCAGTGACAGAAACACCGGGGAGCTGTTTTTT. It is translated as CASSDRNTGELFF.